These T cell receptor beta chains were read from a single sample in a study of shared clonotypes between healthy human individuals. The assay was immunoSEQ multiplex PCR, and TCRdb's table has in-frame clones only and misses some. This table holds around 1,900,000 clones, around 93% found once. The specimen was naive CD8+ T cells from PBMCs. The receptors were gathered from a man younger than 35 in good health. Some clones in this sample may be carry-over from other donors' samples. CDR3s leave out the opening cysteine and the closing phenylalanine or tryptophan.

CDR3 protein: ASSSSTGDYGYT
V gene: TRBV6-5
J gene: TRBJ1-2

CDR3 protein: ASSPGQARGELF
V gene: TRBV28
J gene: TRBJ2-2

CDR3 protein: ASSPGRITEAF
V gene: TRBV19
J gene: TRBJ1-1

CDR3 protein: ARAGTRALGELF
V gene: TRBV25-1
J gene: TRBJ2-2

CDR3 protein: ATRDYDTDTQY
V gene: TRBV15
J gene: TRBJ2-3

CDR3 protein: ASSFGTGVYEQY
V gene: TRBV11-1
J gene: TRBJ2-7

CDR3 protein: ASSLQVIGANEQF
V gene: TRBV6-5
J gene: TRBJ2-1

CDR3 protein: ASSVGGKDEAF
V gene: TRBV9
J gene: TRBJ1-1

CDR3 protein: ASRDDRGSYEQY
V gene: TRBV5-1
J gene: TRBJ2-7

CDR3 protein: ASSSSPARNSPLH
V gene: TRBV13
J gene: TRBJ1-6

CDR3 protein: ASSRDRGDEQY
V gene: TRBV7-6
J gene: TRBJ2-7

CDR3 protein: ASSVGVSLADNEQF
V gene: TRBV9
J gene: TRBJ2-1

CDR3 protein: ASSPSGRENNEQF
V gene: TRBV9
J gene: TRBJ2-1

CDR3 protein: ASSHGEEPSYNEQF
V gene: TRBV5-8
J gene: TRBJ2-1

CDR3 protein: ASSLTKRPTPADTQY
V gene: TRBV7-9
J gene: TRBJ2-3

CDR3 protein: ASSFARDEQY
V gene: TRBV5-4
J gene: TRBJ2-7

CDR3 protein: ASGPGQWANTGELF
V gene: TRBV12-5
J gene: TRBJ2-2

CDR3 protein: ASSLDRRKDEQY
V gene: TRBV5-1
J gene: TRBJ2-7

CDR3 protein: ASSVSGGTEAF
V gene: TRBV9
J gene: TRBJ1-1

CDR3 protein: ASSFSRVTGFNQPQH
V gene: TRBV5-8
J gene: TRBJ1-5

CDR3 protein: ASSLDRADYNEQF
V gene: TRBV5-1
J gene: TRBJ2-1

CDR3 protein: ASSIAAYEQY
V gene: TRBV14
J gene: TRBJ2-7

CDR3 protein: ASSLGLAGAYNEQF
V gene: TRBV11-2
J gene: TRBJ2-1

CDR3 protein: ASSPDTILNNEQF
V gene: TRBV18
J gene: TRBJ2-1

CDR3 protein: ASSATGSSYEQY
V gene: TRBV13
J gene: TRBJ2-7

CDR3 protein: ASFGGSTFTGELF
V gene: TRBV9
J gene: TRBJ2-2

CDR3 protein: ASSARQGEETQY
V gene: TRBV9
J gene: TRBJ2-5

CDR3 protein: ASSQFRGALLGYT
V gene: TRBV14
J gene: TRBJ1-2

CDR3 protein: SAAGRSDRAF
V gene: TRBV29-1
J gene: TRBJ1-1

CDR3 protein: ASSLPLPSVGGGTEAF
V gene: TRBV28
J gene: TRBJ1-1

CDR3 protein: ASSLASGRASGELF
V gene: TRBV11-2
J gene: TRBJ2-2

CDR3 protein: SVDGTSGNYNEQF
V gene: TRBV29-1
J gene: TRBJ2-1

CDR3 protein: ASRAIWTDPNTEAF
V gene: TRBV19
J gene: TRBJ1-1

CDR3 protein: ASSEADTDTQY
V gene: TRBV6-1
J gene: TRBJ2-3

CDR3 protein: ASSYSSSGPPNEQF
V gene: TRBV6-5
J gene: TRBJ2-1

CDR3 protein: ASRAGNQPQH
V gene: TRBV2
J gene: TRBJ1-5

CDR3 protein: ASSEDLTVGYT
V gene: TRBV27
J gene: TRBJ1-2

CDR3 protein: ASSSQGRSREQY
V gene: TRBV7-9
J gene: TRBJ2-7

CDR3 protein: ASSLSGGANEKLF
V gene: TRBV27
J gene: TRBJ1-4

CDR3 protein: ASSPLAGGPTGELF
V gene: TRBV27
J gene: TRBJ2-2

CDR3 protein: ASSSGRRDQPQH
V gene: TRBV6-5
J gene: TRBJ1-5

CDR3 protein: ASSSRRNTGELF
V gene: TRBV11-2
J gene: TRBJ2-2

CDR3 protein: ASSLTGGAYEQY
V gene: TRBV11-2
J gene: TRBJ2-7

CDR3 protein: ASSWEGNPNEKLF
V gene: TRBV5-4
J gene: TRBJ1-4

CDR3 protein: ASSSGTSGRLGEQF
V gene: TRBV6-4
J gene: TRBJ2-1

CDR3 protein: ASSTQGELRAF
V gene: TRBV5-6
J gene: TRBJ1-1

CDR3 protein: ASSRGEINQPQH
V gene: TRBV7-9
J gene: TRBJ1-5

CDR3 protein: ASSVTSPYNEQF
V gene: TRBV5-1
J gene: TRBJ2-1

CDR3 protein: ATSRVGDGTEAF
V gene: TRBV15
J gene: TRBJ1-1

CDR3 protein: ASSLRRGVLEQY
V gene: TRBV5-1
J gene: TRBJ2-7

CDR3 protein: ASSPTESGNTIY
V gene: TRBV7-9
J gene: TRBJ1-3

CDR3 protein: ASSEGQYFDEQF
V gene: TRBV10-1
J gene: TRBJ2-1

CDR3 protein: ASSHESSGSYVTQY
V gene: TRBV5-1
J gene: TRBJ2-5

CDR3 protein: ASSSQGAIYGYT
V gene: TRBV19
J gene: TRBJ1-2

CDR3 protein: ASSLGGSHTEAF
V gene: TRBV27
J gene: TRBJ1-1

CDR3 protein: ASSGRTGSSYNEQF
V gene: TRBV11-3
J gene: TRBJ2-1